The 9 T cell receptor beta chains given below trace back to one sample, sequenced in a study of OX40 agonist ivuxolimab in advanced cancers. Produced via immunoSEQ multiplex PCR; TCRdb's table is partial and in-frame only. Among roughly 39,000 clones, roughly 84% were seen once, and the ten largest hold roughly 13%. Sample: CD4+ or CD8+ T cells sorted from blood, taken in a trial of the OX40 agonist ivuxolimab. The receptor source for this set is an adult with an advanced solid tumor such as melanoma, head and neck, liver or kidney cancer.

The V gene is TRBV28, the J gene TRBJ1-6; a weak D match, TRBD1 (5 bases). This CDR3 is 13 amino acids long. Germline V gene sequence: CDR1 MDHEN, CDR2 SYDVKM. With 10 bases removed from V and 8 bases from J, the gap between germline ends came to 15 bases. The CDR3, as DNA: TGTGCCATCAACCCGCAGGGCCATTCACCCCTCCACTTT. Translation gives CAINPQGHSPLHF.

The rearrangement joins TRBV28 to TRBJ1-1, with D unclear. This CDR3 has 12 residues. CDR1 is MDHEN and CDR2 is SYDVKM in the germline V gene. Trimming stripped 3 bases from V and 3 bases from J, with 5 bases between. The CDR3 coding sequence is TGTGCCAGCAGTTTTTGGTACACTGAAGCTTTCTTT. Encoded protein: CASSFWYTEAFF.

The J gene is TRBJ2-1, the V gene TRBV7-2, with 7 bases fitting TRBD2. The germline gives CDR1 SGHTA, CDR2 FQGNSA. V shed 1 base and J 6 bases; nucleotides not matched to a gene: 6. This CDR3 has 15 residues. DNA for the CDR3: TGTGCCAGCAGCTTAGAAGCCCGACTAGCCAATGAGCAGTTCTTC. Translating gives CASSLEARLANEQFF.

The chain combines TRBV28 with TRBJ2-1; D may be TRBD2 (7 bases). The V gene lost 6 bases and the J gene lost 2 bases, with 20 bases spanning the gap. Germline-derived CDR1 and CDR2 are MDHEN and SYDVKM. This CDR3 comprises 17 residues. For the CDR3, the DNA is TGTGCCAGCAGGGAGGAGGTGGGGGGGGCAACCTACAATGAGCAGTTCTTC. This translates into CASREEVGGATYNEQFF.

The chain has TRBV6-6 and TRBJ2-3, with D perhaps matching TRBD1 or TRBD2 (5 bases each). V was shortened by 7 bases and J by 0 bases, with 14 bases between the two germline ends. The CDR3 totals 15 residues. CDR1 MNHNY and CDR2 SVGAGI come from the germline V gene (reference sequence). CDR3 bases: TGTGCCAGCACCCCACCGGGACCTAGCACAGATACGCAGTATTTT. Encoded protein: CASTPPGPSTDTQYF.

This rearrangement joins TRBV28 to TRBJ1-1; 9 bases align to TRBD1. The CDR3 extends over 16 amino acids. The J segment lost 5 bases and the V segment lost 3 bases, leaving 10 bases of the junction unmatched. Per germline, CDR1 MDHEN and CDR2 SYDVKM. CDR3 sequence: CASSFMDRGLETEAFF. In DNA form, the CDR3 reads TGTGCCAGCAGTTTTATGGACAGGGGTTTGGAGACTGAAGCTTTCTTT.

V usage is TRBV6-6 and J usage is TRBJ2-2; 9 bases are shared with TRBD1. Germline values: CDR1 MNHNY, CDR2 SVGAGI (reference sequence). The CDR3 covers 14 residues. Losses at the gene ends were 6 bases for V and 5 bases for J; bases not matched to a gene: 4. The CDR3 nucleotides are TGTGCCAGCAGGACAGGGGGGGCAACCGGGGAGCTGTTTTTT. This sequence encodes CASRTGGATGELFF.

The V gene is TRBV4-1, the J gene TRBJ1-3; no firm D call. This CDR3 comprises 16 residues. V lost 6 bases, J lost 0 bases, and 15 bases lay in between. Germline V gene sequence: CDR1 MGHRA, CDR2 YSYEKL. CDR3 nucleotide sequence: TGCGCCAGCAGTGCCTACGGGCTGGTCTCTGGAAACACCATATATTTT. The encoded protein is CASSAYGLVSGNTIYF.

The V call is TRBV19, the J call TRBJ2-3; D might be TRBD2 (5 bases). CDR1 is LNHDA, CDR2 SQIVND, per germline (reference sequence). The CDR3 is 17 amino acids. The V gene lost 4 bases and the J gene lost 1 base, with 18 bases spanning the gap. The CDR3 bases are TGTGCCAGTAGTACCTCCCTGGAGAGGGTGGGCACAGATACGCAGTATTTT. This translates into CASSTSLERVGTDTQYF. The full variable domain, with the rest looked up from reference TRBV19 and TRBJ2-3, is DGGITQSPKYLFRKEGQNVTLSCEQNLNHDAMYWYRQDPGQGLRLIYYSQIVNDFQKGDIAEGYSVSREKKESFPLTVTSAQKNPTAFYLCASSTSLERVGTDTQYFGPGTRLTVL.